The clone carrying this T cell receptor beta chain has a count of ten or more. The data originate from a study of CD8+CD57+ T cells in acquired aplastic anemia. Template material for TCR beta VDJ and CDR3 profiling consisted of genomic DNA. TCRdb analysed the reads with MiXCR anew, one entry per CDR3 protein. This sample has fewer than 200,000 distinct CDR3 sequences, with about three fifths found just once. This CDR3 has 16 amino acids. Trimming removed 2 bases from V and 2 bases from J, with 13 bases in between. CDR1 is MNHNY, CDR2 SVGAGI, per germline (reference sequence). Sequenced: sorted CD4+, CD8+, or CD8+CD57+ T cells (not recorded which) from PBMCs. The receptor's source is a human donor in good health. The chain carries TRBV6-6 and TRBJ1-5; the D gene is possibly TRBD1 (6 bases). The CDR3 reads CASSYAQGIGNQPQHF. DNA for the CDR3: TGTGCCAGCAGTTACGCGCAGGGGATTGGCAATCAGCCCCAGCATTTT.